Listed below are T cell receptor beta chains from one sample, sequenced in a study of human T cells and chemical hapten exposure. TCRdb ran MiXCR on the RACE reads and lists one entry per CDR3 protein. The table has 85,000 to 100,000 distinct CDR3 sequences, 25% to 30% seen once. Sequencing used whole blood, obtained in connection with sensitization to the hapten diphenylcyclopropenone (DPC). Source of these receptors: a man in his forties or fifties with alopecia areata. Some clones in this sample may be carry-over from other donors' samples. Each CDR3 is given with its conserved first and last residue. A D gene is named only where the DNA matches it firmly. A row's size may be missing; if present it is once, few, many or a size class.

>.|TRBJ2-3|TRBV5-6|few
TGTGCCAGCAGCTTGTGTTTATCGGCAGAATGCACAGATACGCAGTATTTT
CASSLCLSAECTDTQYF
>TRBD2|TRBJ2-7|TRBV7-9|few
TGTGCCAGCAGCCCAGGACTAGCGGTTCGAAACGAGCAGTACTTC
CASSPGLAVRNEQYF
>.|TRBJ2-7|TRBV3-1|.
TGTGCCAGCAGCCAAGCAGGGAGCGAGCAGTACTTC
CASSQAGSEQYF
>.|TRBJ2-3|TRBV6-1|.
TGTGCCAGCAGTGAAAGTGCGGGTTCCACAGATACGCAGTATTTT
CASSESAGSTDTQYF
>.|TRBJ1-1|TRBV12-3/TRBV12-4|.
TGTGCCAGCAGGCATTATGGGGGCACTGAAGCTTTCTTT
CASRHYGGTEAFF
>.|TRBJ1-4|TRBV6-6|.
TGTGCCAGCAGAACAGGGCCCGGGGAAAAACTGTTTTTT
CASRTGPGEKLFF
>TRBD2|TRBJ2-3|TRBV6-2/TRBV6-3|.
TGTGCCAGCAGCGGGACTAGCGGGAGTGCTACGCAGTATTTT
CASSGTSGSATQYF
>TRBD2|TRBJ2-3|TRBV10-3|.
TGTGCCATCAGTGAGTTCAATAGCGGGAGTAAAGATACGCAGTATTTT
CAISEFNSGSKDTQYF
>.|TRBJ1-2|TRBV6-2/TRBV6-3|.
TGTGCCAGCCCCCCCCCCGCGGGACAACAAAACACCTTC
CASPPPAGQQNTF
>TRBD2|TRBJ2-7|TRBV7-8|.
TGTGCCAGCAGCCCCCATCACGGGACTACCTACGAGCAGTACTTC
CASSPHHGTTYEQYF
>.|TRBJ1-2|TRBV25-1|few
TGTGCCAGCAGTGAATCCCCACAGAGCTCATATGGCTACACCTTC
CASSESPQSSYGYTF
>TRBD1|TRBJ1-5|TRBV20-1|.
TGCAGTGCTCGGACAGGGCTTTATAGCAATCAGCCCCAGCATTTT
CSARTGLYSNQPQHF
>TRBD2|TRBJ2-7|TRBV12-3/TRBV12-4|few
TGTGCCAGCAGTCCCACTAGCGGGGCCTACGAGCAGTACTTC
CASSPTSGAYEQYF
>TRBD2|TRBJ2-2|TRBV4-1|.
TGCGCCAGCAGCCGGGACTCGGGGGGGTTCTACACCGGGGAGCTGTTTTTT
CASSRDSGGFYTGELFF
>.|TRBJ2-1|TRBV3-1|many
TGTGCCAGCAGTTCCGGGAGAGGCCAGTTCTTC
CASSSGRGQFF
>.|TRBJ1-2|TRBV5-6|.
TGTGCCAGCAGCTTATTGACAGCAGACTATGGCTACACCTTC
CASSLLTADYGYTF
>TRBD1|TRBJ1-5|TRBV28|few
TGTGCCAGCAGTTTCACCGGGACAGGGTTCGATCAGCCCCAGCATTTT
CASSFTGTGFDQPQHF
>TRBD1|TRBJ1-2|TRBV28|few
TGTGCCAGCAGTTTTCCGACAGGGTATCACTATGGCTACACCTTC
CASSFPTGYHYGYTF
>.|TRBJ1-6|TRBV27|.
TGTGCCAGCAGTTTATCGACGGAGTACTCACCCCTCCACTTT
CASSLSTEYSPLHF
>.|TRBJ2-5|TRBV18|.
TGTGCCAGCTCACCCCCGGGACACCAAGAGACCCAGTACTTC
CASSPPGHQETQYF
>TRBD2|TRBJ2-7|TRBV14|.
TGTGCCAGCAGCCAAGTGGTAGCGGGGAACTACGAGCAGTACTTC
CASSQVVAGNYEQYF
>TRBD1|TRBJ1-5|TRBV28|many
TGTGCCAGCAGTCGACAGGGCCCTGTCCAGCCCCAGCATTTT
CASSRQGPVQPQHF
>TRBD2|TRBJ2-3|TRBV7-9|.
TGTGCCAGCAGCCCGGGACTAGCGGTCACAGATACGCAGTATTTT
CASSPGLAVTDTQYF
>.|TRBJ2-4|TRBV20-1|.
TGCAGTGCCCCGCCGAGGGAAAACATTCAGTACTTC
CSAPPRENIQYF
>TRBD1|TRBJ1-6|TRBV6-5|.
TGTGCCAGCAGTTACTCTAAAGCGAACAGGGGTTCACCCCTCCACTTT
CASSYSKANRGSPLHF
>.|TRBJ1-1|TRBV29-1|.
TGCAGCGTTGAAAAGGGGGGTAACACTGAAGCTTTCTTT
CSVEKGGNTEAFF
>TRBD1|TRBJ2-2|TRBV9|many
TGTGCCAGCAGCTACAGGGGGGACACCGGGGAGCTGTTTTTT
CASSYRGDTGELFF
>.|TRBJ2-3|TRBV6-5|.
TGTGCCAGCAGTTACTCGATCAGGGGAGGGGCAGATACGCAGTATTTT
CASSYSIRGGADTQYF
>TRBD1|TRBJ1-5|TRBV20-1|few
TGCAGTGCTAGCGCCTTCTCAGGGGGCCTGGAAAGCAATCAGCCCCAGCATTTT
CSASAFSGGLESNQPQHF
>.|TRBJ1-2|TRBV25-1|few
TGTGCCAGCAGTGAATTGAGGGGCCGGGGGAGCTACACCTTC
CASSELRGRGSYTF
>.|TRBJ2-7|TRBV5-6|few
TGTGCCAGCAGCTTGGAGACTCTAGAGTACGAGCAGTACTTC
CASSLETLEYEQYF
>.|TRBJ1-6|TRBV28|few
TGTGCCAGCAAGGGTCCAGGCATCTCCTATAATTCACCCCTCCACTTT
CASKGPGISYNSPLHF
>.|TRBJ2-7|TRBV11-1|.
TGTGCCAGCAGCCTTCGAGTTGGCAGGGTAGTGTACGAGCAGTACTTC
CASSLRVGRVVYEQYF
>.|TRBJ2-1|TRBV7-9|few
TGTGCCAGCAGGAACAGCGAGCGTATTGAGCAGTTCTTC
CASRNSERIEQFF
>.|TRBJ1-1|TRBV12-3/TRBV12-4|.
TGTGCCACCAGAGAGGGTACTGAAGCTTTCTTT
CATREGTEAFF
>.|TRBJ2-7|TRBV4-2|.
TGTGCCAGCAGCCAAGATCTGGCCGTCACCTACGAGCAGTACTTC
CASSQDLAVTYEQYF
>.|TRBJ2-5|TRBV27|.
TGTGCCAGCAGTTTAGGGGACGAAGAGACCCAGTACTTC
CASSLGDEETQYF
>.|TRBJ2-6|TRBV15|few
TGTGCCACCAGCAGAGCAGGGCCTGGGGCCAACGTCCTGACTTTC
CATSRAGPGANVLTF
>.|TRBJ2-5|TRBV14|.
TGTGCCAGCAGCCAAAACAGAGAAGAGACCCAGTACTTC
CASSQNREETQYF
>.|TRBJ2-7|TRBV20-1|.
TGCAGTGCTAGAGTAGCGGAGCAGCAGTACTTC
CSARVAEQQYF
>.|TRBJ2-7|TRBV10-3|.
TGTGCCATCGGGGGGGCCGACAGGGCCTACGAGCAGTACTTC
CAIGGADRAYEQYF
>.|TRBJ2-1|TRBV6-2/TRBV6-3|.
TGTGCCAGCAGTCCCGGGTCACCTTACAATGAGCAGTTCTTC
CASSPGSPYNEQFF
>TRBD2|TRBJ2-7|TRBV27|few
TGTGCCAGCAGTCCGCCGGGACTAGCGACCTTCTTCTACGAGCAGTACTTC
CASSPPGLATFFYEQYF
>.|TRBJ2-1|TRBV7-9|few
TGTGCCAGCAGCTTAGCGCTTGCTAGCGCGTACAATGAGCAGTTCTTC
CASSLALASAYNEQFF
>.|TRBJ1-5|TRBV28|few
TGTGCCAGCAGTCTGCCCTCGCATAGCAATCAGCCCCAGCATTTT
CASSLPSHSNQPQHF
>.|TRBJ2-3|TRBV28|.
TGTGCCAGCAGGTCAGGGTATTTCTCAGATACGCAGTATTTT
CASRSGYFSDTQYF
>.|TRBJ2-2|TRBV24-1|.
TGTGCCACCAGTGATTTGAGTACCGCCGGGGAGCTGTTTTTT
CATSDLSTAGELFF
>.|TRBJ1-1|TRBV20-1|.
TGCAGTGCTAGAGTAAACAGGGAGGTCACTGAAGCTTTCTTT
CSARVNREVTEAFF